The next 26 T cell receptor beta chains were all read from a single sample in a study of cytomegalovirus exposure and HLA in healthy donors. In the PCR, 60 Vbeta and 13 Jbeta primers were used. TCRdb's table, derived via immunoSEQ multiplex PCR, lists solely in-frame clones and lacks some. The sample contains over 80,000 clones, 65% to 75% of which appear only once. What was sequenced was PBMCs. These receptor sequences come from a female donor in good health and CMV-seropositive.

This chain connects TRBV7-6 to TRBJ2-5; TRBD2 is a possible D gene (5 bases). Germline loops: CDR1 SGHVS, CDR2 FNYEAQ. Deletions cut 4 bases from V and 5 bases from J, with 20 bases between. There are 16 residues in the CDR3. This chain's CDR3 is CASSSPLGGGEETQYF. In nucleotides, the CDR3 is TGTGCCAGCAGCTCCCCCCTGGGCGGTGGGGAGGAGACCCAGTACTTC.

The chain carries TRBV4-3 and TRBJ2-6; no reliable D call. V was shortened by 0 bases and J by 2 bases, with 2 bases between the two germline ends. CDR1 and CDR2 from the germline V gene are LGHNA and YSLEER. This CDR3 is 14 amino acids long. CDR3 protein: CASSQDTGANVLTF. CDR3 coding DNA: TGCGCCAGCAGCCAAGATACTGGGGCCAACGTCCTGACTTTC.

J is TRBJ2-7 and V is TRBV7-6, with D unresolved. Germline values: CDR1 SGHVS, CDR2 FNYEAQ. This CDR3 contains 15 residues. Trimming removed 2 bases at V and 3 bases at J, with 14 bases between. CDR3 nucleotides: TGTGCCAGCAGCTTATATCAGCGAGAAGACTACGAGCAGTACTTC. This translates into CASSLYQREDYEQYF. Full variable domain (remainder filled in from reference TRBV7-6 and TRBJ2-7): GAGVSQSPRYKVTKRGQDVALRCDPISGHVSLYWYRQALGQGPEFLTYFNYEAQQDKSGLPNDRFSAERPEGSISTLTIQRTEQRDSAMYRCASSLYQREDYEQYFGPGTRLTVT.

Here the CDR3 DNA reads TGTGCCAGCAGTGATCTCGGGAGCGGGAGCTCTATCCACTTT. Residues: CASSDLGSGSSIHF. The chain combines TRBV6-1 with TRBJ1-6; D unclear. V lost 3 bases and J 17 bases, leaving 20 bases between the germline ends. This CDR3 spans 14 amino acids. Germline loops: CDR1 MNHNS, CDR2 SASEGT.

CDR3 sequence (DNA): TGCAGTGCCGACAGGGGACGAGGCTACACCTTC. Encoded protein: CSADRGRGYTF. This chain links TRBV20-1 with TRBJ1-2; 8 bases map to TRBD1. Germline V CDR1 and CDR2: DFQATT, SNEGSKA (reference sequence). Trimming took 6 bases from V and 8 from J; bases not matched to a gene: 5. The CDR3 is 11 amino acids.

V gene TRBV6-1 combines with J gene TRBJ2-2, with a weak D call TRBD1 (6 bases). Germline values: CDR1 MNHNS, CDR2 SASEGT. V lost 6 bases to trimming and J lost 10 bases, with 9 bases between them. The CDR3 has 11 amino acids. Written as DNA, the CDR3 is TGTGCCAGCAGGGGGACACCGGAGCTGTTTTTT. This gives the protein CASRGTPELFF.

The V gene is TRBV27, the J gene TRBJ2-7; D not certain. Trimming took 7 bases from V and 2 from J, leaving 15 bases between them. The CDR3 runs to 14 residues. Germline-derived CDR1 and CDR2 are MNHEY and SMNVEV (reference sequence). In DNA form, the CDR3 reads TGTGCCAGCAAAAGGTCCAGGCCAGCCTACGAGCAGTACTTC. Amino acids: CASKRSRPAYEQYF.

This clone was found once. This chain uses TRBV30 with TRBJ2-3; 7 positions agree with TRBD2. Per germline, CDR1 GTSNPN and CDR2 SVGIG (reference sequence). The CDR3 extends over 18 amino acids. Trimming cost V 1 base and J 4 bases; bases outside gene matches: 17. The CDR3: CAWSGYGVGLDPPDTQYF. For the CDR3, the DNA is TGTGCCTGGAGTGGCTACGGTGTCGGACTAGACCCCCCAGATACGCAGTATTTT.

The chain is built from TRBV21-1 and TRBJ1-4; the table's D call, TRBD1, was not checked against the DNA. TRBV21-1 is a known pseudogene. CDR3 length: 16 amino acids. The CDR3 reads CASSKLPGQRNEKLFF. CDR3 bases: TGTGCCAGCAGCAAGCTGCCGGGACAGCGTAATGAAAAACTGTTTTTT.

The chain links TRBV7-2 to TRBJ2-4, with 8 bases fitting TRBD2. The germline CDR1 and CDR2 sequences are SGHTA and FQGNSA. There are 15 residues in the CDR3. Trimming removed 0 bases from V and 7 bases from J; junction bases left unmatched: 5. CDR3 region: CASSLASGGGNIQYF. CDR3 DNA: TGTGCCAGCAGCTTAGCCAGCGGGGGTGGGAACATTCAGTACTTC.

CDR3 in amino acids: CASSLVGLASNEQFF. The CDR3 coding sequence is TGTGCCAGCAGCTTAGTGGGACTAGCGTCCAATGAGCAGTTCTTC. The V call is TRBV7-2, the J call TRBJ2-1; 10 nucleotides line up with TRBD2. Unmatched junction bases numbered 3, after V lost 1 base and J lost 6 bases. Germline values: CDR1 SGHTA, CDR2 FQGNSA. The CDR3 extends over 15 amino acids.

This clone showed up just a few times. The chain has TRBV28 and TRBJ1-2; TRBD1 matches 10 bases. Germline values: CDR1 MDHEN, CDR2 SYDVKM. The CDR3 length is 15 residues. With 5 bases clipped from V and 7 bases from J, the junction kept 10 bases outside the gene matches. CDR3 protein: CASSMTGGGSSGYTF. DNA for the CDR3: TGTGCCAGCAGTATGACAGGGGGCGGTTCTAGTGGCTACACCTTC.

The chain employs TRBV7-8 and TRBJ2-2, with D unclear. V gave up 8 bases and J gave up 6 bases, with 16 bases separating them. CDR3 length: 14 residues. Per the germline V gene, CDR1 is SGHVS and CDR2 is FQNEAQ. CDR3 DNA sequence: TGTGCCAGCGCGGAGTTGTCCTCTCCCGGGGAGCTGTTTTTT. Translated, it gives CASAELSSPGELFF.

The chain carries TRBV10-3 and TRBJ1-6; the match to TRBD1 covers 7 bases. Per the germline V gene, CDR1 is ENHRY and CDR2 is SYGVKD. This CDR3 is 14 amino acids long. V lost 6 bases and J lost 10; bases outside the gene matches: 9. Here the CDR3 DNA reads TGTGCCATCAGCGAGGCCCAGGGGGGATCACCCCTCCACTTT. Translating it yields CAISEAQGGSPLHF.

The rearrangement uses TRBV30 and TRBJ2-7, with TRBD1 matching over 7 bases. V gave up 5 bases and J gave up 6 bases; unmatched junction bases: 7. The V gene's germline CDR1 is GTSNPN and CDR2 SVGIG (reference sequence). The CDR3 is 12 amino acids. The CDR3 spells CAWDRVGVEQYF. The CDR3 region has the DNA TGTGCCTGGGACAGGGTGGGGGTCGAGCAGTACTTC.

This clone was counted between two and nine times. This chain links TRBV15 with TRBJ2-7, with a weak D call TRBD2 (6 bases). This CDR3 contains 13 residues. Trimming took off 3 bases at V and 4 bases at J, with 10 bases between the two ends. Germline CDR1 reads LNHNV; CDR2 reads YYDKDF (reference sequence). Here the CDR3 DNA reads TGTGCCACCAGCAGGGTCCGGGGGTACGAGCAGTACTTC. The encoded protein is CATSRVRGYEQYF.

This chain uses TRBV29-1 with TRBJ2-2; possible D gene TRBD2, 6 bases. The ends were cut back, 3 bases at V and 2 bases at J, with 13 bases in the middle. The length of the CDR3 is 15 residues. The germline CDR1 and CDR2 sequences are SQVTM and ANQGSEA. Written as DNA, the CDR3 is TGCAGCGTTGATGTGGGAGGCCTTAACACCGGGGAGCTGTTTTTT. Amino acid sequence: CSVDVGGLNTGELFF.

CDR3 sequence reads: CASSLMAGGLYNEQFF. CDR3 coding DNA: TGCGCCAGCAGCTTAATGGCGGGAGGGCTCTACAATGAGCAGTTCTTC. The J gene is TRBJ2-1, the V gene TRBV5-1; 9 bases match TRBD2. V lost 2 bases, J lost 3 bases, and 6 bases stayed unmatched. This CDR3 has 16 amino acids. CDR1 is SGHRS, CDR2 YFSETQ, per germline.

The rearrangement joins TRBV7-3 to TRBJ1-6, with 7 bases fitting TRBD1. The CDR3 extends over 15 amino acids. With V trimmed by 2 bases and J by 8 bases, 6 bases remained unmatched. Germline CDR1 SGHTA, CDR2 FQGTGA. CDR3 sequence: CASSLGRGGDSPLHF. The DNA of the CDR3 is TGTGCCAGCAGCTTAGGCCGAGGGGGCGATTCACCCCTCCACTTT.

Remarks on this clone: Compared with germline, one end of the junction differs, possibly owing to a read error. V gene TRBV7-7 combines with J gene TRBJ2-1, with D possibly matching TRBD2 (6 bases). The germline gives CDR1 SSHAT, CDR2 FNYEAQ (reference sequence). The CDR3 runs 13 residues. In DNA form, the CDR3 reads TGTGCTAGCAGCTTATCCGGGGGTACTGAGCAGTTCTTC. Translating it yields CASSLSGGTEQFF.

The chain employs TRBV14 and TRBJ2-7, with a possible D match to TRBD1 (5 bases). The CDR3 covers 13 residues. The germline gives CDR1 SGHDN, CDR2 FVKESK. Trimming took off 4 bases at V and 8 bases at J, with 15 bases between the two ends. In nucleotides, the CDR3 is TGTGCCAGCAGCCTGGTTCAGGGCAACCAGCAGTACTTC. Protein: CASSLVQGNQQYF.

This clone has just a few counts. The V and J genes are TRBV28 and TRBJ1-6, with D perhaps matching TRBD1 (5 bases). Germline CDR1 is MDHEN and CDR2 is SYDVKM. The CDR3 extends over 20 amino acids. Trimming cost V 2 bases and J 0 bases, with 20 bases left between them. DNA of the CDR3: TGTGCCAGCAGTTTAAATGGGGGAGGGTCCGTATTCTCCTATAATTCACCCCTCCACTTT. The encoded protein is CASSLNGGGSVFSYNSPLHF. The entire variable domain, with the rest obtained from reference TRBV28 and TRBJ1-6, is as follows: DVKVTQSSRYLVKRTGEKVFLECVQDMDHENMFWYRQDPGLGLRLIYFSYDVKMKEKGDIPEGYSVSREKKERFSLILESASTNQTSMYLCASSLNGGGSVFSYNSPLHFGNGTRLTVT.

The chain has TRBV2 and TRBJ1-2; 10 nucleotides align to TRBD1. The CDR3 consists of 13 residues. Germline values: CDR1 SNHLY, CDR2 FYNNEI. The junction had 5 bases not matched to a gene; V was cut back by 7 bases and J by 6 bases. The CDR3 reads CASTTDRGNGYTF. CDR3 in DNA: TGTGCCAGCACTACGGACAGGGGGAATGGCTACACCTTC. Based on the CDR3 plus reference TRBV2 and TRBJ1-2, the full variable domain is EPEVTQTPSHQVTQMGQEVILRCVPISNHLYFYWYRQILGQKVEFLVSFYNNEISEKSEIFDDQFSVERPDGSNFTLKIRSTKLEDSAMYFCASTTDRGNGYTFGSGTRLTVV.

This chain joins TRBV4-1 and TRBJ2-7; 11 bases align to TRBD2. Germline V lookup: CDR1 MGHRA, CDR2 YSYEKL. This CDR3 has 15 residues. V trimming: 4 bases; J trimming: 2 bases; junction bases outside the gene matches: 4. This CDR3 is CASSPGLAVTYEQYF. In DNA, the CDR3 is TGCGCCAGCAGCCCGGGACTAGCGGTTACCTACGAGCAGTACTTC.

This clone was detected once. The V and J genes are TRBV11-3 and TRBJ2-1; the D gene is possibly TRBD2 (6 bases). This CDR3 comprises 14 residues. V was trimmed by 3 bases and J by 0 bases, leaving 6 bases between them. Germline lookup yields CDR1 SGHNT and CDR2 YENEEA. This CDR3 reads CASSFGGSYNEQFF. The CDR3 DNA follows: TGTGCCAGCAGCTTCGGGGGCTCCTACAATGAGCAGTTCTTC.

This clone was seen only once. The chain has TRBV7-2 and TRBJ2-3, with TRBD2 identical over 7 bases. The CDR3 is 15 residues long. The J segment lost 0 bases and the V segment lost 2 bases, leaving 2 bases of the junction unmatched. Germline-derived CDR1 and CDR2 are SGHTA and FQGNSA. In DNA form, the CDR3 reads TGTGCCAGCAGCTTAAGGACTAGGAGCACAGATACGCAGTATTTT. Its translation: CASSLRTRSTDTQYF.